A selection of T cell receptor beta chains follows, all from one sample in a study of blood T cell repertoires in COVID-19. Produced via immunoSEQ multiplex PCR; TCRdb's table is partial and in-frame only. This sample has about 140,000 clones, with around 72% found just once. The sequencing input was peripheral blood. The receptors originated from an older woman with acute or convalescent COVID-19. The CDR3 runs from the conserved cysteine through the conserved F or W. D genes are given only for firm matches. Some rows mark clone size as missing; the rest say once, few, many or name a class of expanded clone.

size: -; V: TRBV28; J: TRBJ1-1; D: TRBD1; length: 13; DNA: TGTGCCAGCACCGACAGGGGTAGGTTGGAAGCTTTCTTT; CDR3: CASTDRGRLEAFF
size: -; V: TRBV19; J: TRBJ1-2; D: -; length: 13; DNA: TGTGCCAGTAGTCTGACAGACGGTAGTGGCTACACCTTC; CDR3: CASSLTDGSGYTF
size: -; V: TRBV19; J: TRBJ1-3; D: -; length: 15; DNA: TGTGCCAGTAGTATAGACCGCGGGTCTGGAAACACCATATATTTT; CDR3: CASSIDRGSGNTIYF
size: -; V: TRBV28; J: TRBJ2-7; D: TRBD2; length: 16; DNA: TGTGCCAGCACTCCACTAGCGGGAGCAGGGTACTACGAGCAGTACTTC; CDR3: CASTPLAGAGYYEQYF
size: -; V: TRBV9; J: TRBJ2-3; D: -; length: 14; DNA: TGTGCCAGCAGCCCCGGGAGTTCAAGAGATACGCAGTATTTT; CDR3: CASSPGSSRDTQYF
size: -; V: TRBV10-3; J: TRBJ2-1; D: TRBD2; length: 18; DNA: TGTGCCATCAGCGGGCGGAGGACTAGCGGAAGCTCCTACAATGAGCAGTTCTTC; CDR3: CAISGRRTSGSSYNEQFF
size: -; V: TRBV12-3/TRBV12-4; J: TRBJ2-3; D: TRBD2; length: 13; DNA: TGTGCCAGCGGGCCGAGGGGGGGGACTAGCCAGTATTTT; CDR3: CASGPRGGTSQYF
size: -; V: TRBV2; J: TRBJ2-7; D: TRBD1; length: 12; DNA: TGTGCCAGCAAGACAGGGTCTTACGAGCAGTACTTC; CDR3: CASKTGSYEQYF
size: -; V: TRBV14; J: TRBJ1-1; D: -; length: 13; DNA: TGTGCCAGCAGCCAAGTCCAGACAGTTGAAGCTTTCTTT; CDR3: CASSQVQTVEAFF
size: few; V: TRBV7-8; J: TRBJ2-3; D: -; length: 16; DNA: TGTGCCAGCAGCCACGTCGAACAAGGAAGGGGGGATACGCAGTATTTT; CDR3: CASSHVEQGRGDTQYF
size: -; V: TRBV18; J: TRBJ1-4; D: -; length: 15; DNA: TGTGCCAGCTCACCACTCAAGACACAGTCTGAAAAACTGTTTTTT; CDR3: CASSPLKTQSEKLFF
size: -; V: TRBV5-6; J: TRBJ2-7; D: -; length: 12; DNA: TGTGCCAGCAGCTGGTCGGGACTTGAGCAGTACTTC; CDR3: CASSWSGLEQYF
size: -; V: TRBV18; J: TRBJ1-2; D: -; length: 13; DNA: TGTGCCAGCTCACCATCCTTGGAGTCTGACTACACCTTC; CDR3: CASSPSLESDYTF
size: few; V: TRBV3-1/TRBV3-2; J: TRBJ2-1; D: -; length: 12; DNA: TGTGCCAGCAGGGGGCGGGACTGGTTGCAGTTCTTC; CDR3: CASRGRDWLQFF
size: -; V: TRBV6-1; J: TRBJ1-5; D: TRBD1; length: 17; DNA: TGTGCCAGCAGTGCATTCGGGACAGCATATAGCAATCAGCCCCAGCATTTT; CDR3: CASSAFGTAYSNQPQHF
size: few; V: TRBV28; J: TRBJ2-1; D: TRBD2; length: 16; DNA: TGTGCCAGCAGTCAAGCCCTAGCGGGAGTGTACAATGAGCAGTTCTTC; CDR3: CASSQALAGVYNEQFF
size: -; V: TRBV27; J: TRBJ2-5; D: -; length: 13; DNA: TGTGCCAGCAGTTTTACACCAGGAGAGACCCAGTACTTC; CDR3: CASSFTPGETQYF
size: -; V: TRBV24-1; J: TRBJ2-1; D: -; length: 17; DNA: TGTGCCACCAGTGAATCAAGGGAGGCTGGCTCCTACAATGAGCAGTTCTTC; CDR3: CATSESREAGSYNEQFF
size: once; V: TRBV30; J: TRBJ1-4; D: TRBD1; length: 13; DNA: TGTGCCTGGAAGCAGGGGGAATTCGGAAAACTGTTTTTT; CDR3: CAWKQGEFGKLFF
size: -; V: TRBV6-1; J: TRBJ1-2; D: -; length: 12; DNA: TGTGCCAGCAGTGAAGGAGTTCTTGGCTACACCTTC; CDR3: CASSEGVLGYTF
size: once; V: TRBV5-1; J: TRBJ2-1; D: -; length: 16; DNA: TGCGCCAGCAGCTGGGGCCGGGCCCCCTTCCATAATGAGCAGTTCTTC; CDR3: CASSWGRAPFHNEQFF
size: -; V: TRBV12-3/TRBV12-4; J: TRBJ1-2; D: -; length: 13; DNA: TGTGCCAGCAGTACGAACAGGTTCTATGGCTACACCTTC; CDR3: CASSTNRFYGYTF
size: -; V: TRBV6-1; J: TRBJ1-3; D: -; length: 15; DNA: TGTGCCAGCAGTGATATGTCCACTACTGGAAACACCATATATTTT; CDR3: CASSDMSTTGNTIYF
size: -; V: TRBV4-2; J: TRBJ2-4; D: TRBD1; length: 16; DNA: TGTGCCAGCAGCCAAAATTCCCCGGGACAGGGCCACATTCAGTACTTC; CDR3: CASSQNSPGQGHIQYF
size: -; V: TRBV11-1; J: TRBJ2-1; D: -; length: 15; DNA: TGTGCCAGCAGCTTAGGTCGGACGGGGGACCGTGAGCAGTTCTTC; CDR3: CASSLGRTGDREQFF
size: -; V: TRBV2; J: TRBJ2-7; D: -; length: 14; DNA: TGTGCCAGCAGTGAAGCGCTTCGGGGGTACGAGCAGTACTTC; CDR3: CASSEALRGYEQYF
size: -; V: TRBV27; J: TRBJ2-7; D: TRBD2; length: 14; DNA: TGTGCCAGCAGTTTTGCCGGGACTACCTACGAGCAGTACTTC; CDR3: CASSFAGTTYEQYF
size: -; V: TRBV9; J: TRBJ1-1; D: -; length: 13; DNA: TGTGCCAGCAGCGTCTGGGGGGGCACTGAAGCTTTCTTT; CDR3: CASSVWGGTEAFF
size: -; V: TRBV28; J: TRBJ1-1; D: TRBD1; length: 15; DNA: TGTGCCAGCAGCCCAGGACAGGGATGGTACACTGAAGCTTTCTTT; CDR3: CASSPGQGWYTEAFF
size: -; V: TRBV9; J: TRBJ1-5; D: TRBD1; length: 15; DNA: TGTGCCAGCAGCCCCGGGACAGGGCTGTTTCAGCCCCAGCATTTT; CDR3: CASSPGTGLFQPQHF
size: -; V: TRBV11-2; J: TRBJ2-5; D: TRBD2; length: 15; DNA: TGTGCCAGCAGCTTTACTAGCGGGAGGGTAGAGACCCAGTACTTC; CDR3: CASSFTSGRVETQYF
size: -; V: TRBV27; J: TRBJ1-6; D: -; length: 17; DNA: TGTGCCAGCAGTTTTTCCTCCGGGACGGTACAGGGTTCACCCCTCCACTTT; CDR3: CASSFSSGTVQGSPLHF
size: -; V: TRBV2; J: TRBJ2-7; D: TRBD2; length: 15; DNA: TGTGCCAGCAGTGTCCTAGCGGGAGGGGCCTACGAGCAGTACTTC; CDR3: CASSVLAGGAYEQYF
size: -; V: TRBV2; J: TRBJ2-7; D: -; length: 11; DNA: TGTGCCAGCAGAGAGATCTACGAGCAGTACTTC; CDR3: CASREIYEQYF
size: few; V: TRBV7-8; J: TRBJ1-2; D: -; length: 16; DNA: TGTGCCAGCAGCTTAGAGTCGGTTGGGGGCCACTATGGCTACACCTTC; CDR3: CASSLESVGGHYGYTF
size: -; V: TRBV7-8; J: TRBJ2-7; D: -; length: 12; DNA: TGTGCCAGCAGCTTAACAGCCTACGAGCAGTACTTC; CDR3: CASSLTAYEQYF
size: -; V: TRBV30; J: TRBJ1-2; D: -; length: 18; DNA: TGTGCCTGGATCCGCACTGGTAGCGGGACCCTGGGATACTATGGCTACACCTTC; CDR3: CAWIRTGSGTLGYYGYTF
size: -; V: TRBV28; J: TRBJ2-7; D: -; length: 15; DNA: TGTGCCAGCGACCAGCAGGCAGGATCCTCCTACGAGCAGTACTTC; CDR3: CASDQQAGSSYEQYF
size: few; V: TRBV5-1; J: TRBJ1-2; D: -; length: 14; DNA: TGCGCCAGCAGCCCGACTTCGATCTTCTATGGCTACACCTTC; CDR3: CASSPTSIFYGYTF
size: few; V: TRBV19; J: TRBJ1-2; D: TRBD1; length: 14; DNA: TGTGCCAGTAGTCAGGCCAGGGGGAACTATGGCTACACCTTC; CDR3: CASSQARGNYGYTF
size: -; V: TRBV5-4; J: TRBJ2-2; D: TRBD2; length: 15; DNA: TGTGCCAGCAGCTTAATCGGGAGGGCCGCCGGGGAGCTGTTTTTT; CDR3: CASSLIGRAAGELFF
size: -; V: TRBV28; J: TRBJ1-5; D: TRBD1; length: 14; DNA: TGTGCCAGCACTCTGGGACAGCGCAATCAGCCCCAGCATTTT; CDR3: CASTLGQRNQPQHF
size: -; V: TRBV11-2; J: TRBJ2-7; D: TRBD2; length: 15; DNA: TGTGCCAGCAGCTCCTCTAGCGGGAGGGCCGGCGAGCAGTACTTC; CDR3: CASSSSSGRAGEQYF
size: -; V: TRBV2; J: TRBJ2-6; D: -; length: 14; DNA: TGTGCCAGCAGTGCTTTCAGGGTCCCCAACGTCCTGACTTTC; CDR3: CASSAFRVPNVLTF
size: -; V: TRBV11-2; J: TRBJ2-7; D: -; length: 15; DNA: TGTGCCAGCAGCCAGGGGCAAGTTAGTGTCTACGAGCAGTACTTC; CDR3: CASSQGQVSVYEQYF
size: few; V: TRBV11-2; J: TRBJ2-1; D: -; length: 14; DNA: TGTGCCAGCAGTTCACATAGGGGAAACTTTGAGCAGTTCTTC; CDR3: CASSSHRGNFEQFF
size: -; V: TRBV7-7; J: TRBJ2-7; D: -; length: 15; DNA: TGTGCTAGCAGCCCAGGGGAGACAGTTTTCTACGAGCAGTACTTC; CDR3: CASSPGETVFYEQYF
size: -; V: TRBV15; J: TRBJ2-1; D: -; length: 15; DNA: TGTGCCACCAGCCCCCCCACGACAGCCAGCAATGAGCAGTTCTTC; CDR3: CATSPPTTASNEQFF
size: -; V: TRBV5-1; J: TRBJ2-5; D: TRBD2; length: 18; DNA: TGCGCCAGCAGCTTGGCGCTAGCGGGAGCAGGGGTCGGAAAGACCCAGTACTTC; CDR3: CASSLALAGAGVGKTQYF
size: once; V: TRBV18; J: TRBJ2-3; D: -; length: 11; DNA: TGTGCCAGCTCAGAGCAAGATACGCAGTATTTT; CDR3: CASSEQDTQYF